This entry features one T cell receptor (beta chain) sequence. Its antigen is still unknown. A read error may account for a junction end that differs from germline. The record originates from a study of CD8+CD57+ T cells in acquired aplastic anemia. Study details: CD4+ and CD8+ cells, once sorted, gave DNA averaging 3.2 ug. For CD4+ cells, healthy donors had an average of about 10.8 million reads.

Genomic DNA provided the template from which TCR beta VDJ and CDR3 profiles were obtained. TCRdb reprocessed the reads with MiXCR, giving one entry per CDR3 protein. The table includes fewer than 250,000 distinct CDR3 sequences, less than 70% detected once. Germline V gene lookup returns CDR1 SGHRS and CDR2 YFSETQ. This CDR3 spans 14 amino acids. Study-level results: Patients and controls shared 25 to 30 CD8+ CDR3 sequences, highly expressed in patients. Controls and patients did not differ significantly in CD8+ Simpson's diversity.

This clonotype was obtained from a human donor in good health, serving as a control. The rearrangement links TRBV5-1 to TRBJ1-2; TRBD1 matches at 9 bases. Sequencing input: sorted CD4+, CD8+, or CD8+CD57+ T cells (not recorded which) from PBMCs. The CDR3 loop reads CASSLEQGAGGYTF. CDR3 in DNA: TGTGCCAGCAGCTTAGAACAGGGGGCAGGAGGCTACACCTTC.